Below are 27 T cell receptor beta chains sequenced from a single sample in a study of monozygotic twins with inflammatory bowel disease. From the 5' RACE reads, TCRdb lists one entry per CDR3 protein and no DNA. The sample includes about 300,000 distinct CDR3 sequences. Sample: blood. The origin of the receptors is a human donor with ulcerative colitis or Crohn's disease, or a healthy co-twin of an affected twin (not recorded which).

V usage is TRBV19 and J usage is TRBJ2-7; without DNA, the TCRdb call of TRBD1 cannot be checked. This CDR3 contains 14 residues. The germline gives CDR1 LNHDA, CDR2 SQIVND (reference sequence). The CDR3 loop is CASSPAGGGYEQYF. The full variable domain, its missing parts supplied by reference TRBV19 and TRBJ2-7, is DGGITQSPKYLFRKEGQNVTLSCEQNLNHDAMYWYRQDPGQGLRLIYYSQIVNDFQKGDIAEGYSVSREKKESFPLTVTSAQKNPTAFYLCASSPAGGGYEQYFGPGTRLTVT.

The chain links TRBV6-1 to TRBJ1-5; TCRdb picks TRBD1, but there is no DNA to check that call. CDR3 length: 16 amino acids. CDR1 and CDR2 (germline): MNHNS, SASEGT. CDR3 residues: CASSEWTGLSNQPQHF.

This chain uses TRBV20-1 with TRBJ2-3; TCRdb outputs TRBD2, but without DNA this stays unchecked. This CDR3 spans 16 amino acids. Germline assignment: CDR1 DFQATT and CDR2 SNEGSKA (reference sequence). CDR3 region: CSASRTSGRWTDTQYF.

The chain employs TRBV28 and TRBJ2-1; without DNA, the TCRdb call of TRBD1 cannot be checked. Germline V gene data show CDR1 as MDHEN and CDR2 as SYDVKM. The CDR3 spans 16 residues. The CDR3 here is CASSFGGDPPYNEQFF.

J is TRBJ2-7 and V is TRBV7-2; TCRdb picks TRBD1, but there is no DNA to check that call. The CDR3 extends over 14 amino acids. The germline CDR1 and CDR2 sequences are SGHTA and FQGNSA. The CDR3 sequence: CASSLGRGLYEQYF.

This chain uses TRBV4-1 with TRBJ1-2; TCRdb designates TRBD1, a call that cannot be tested without DNA. The germline V gene has CDR1 MGHRA and CDR2 YSYEKL. This CDR3 region has 14 residues. Here the CDR3 reads CASSQTDRDNGYTF.

The rearrangement uses TRBV19 and TRBJ2-7; TCRdb's D call of TRBD2 is untestable without DNA. The CDR3 covers 14 residues. The germline gives CDR1 LNHDA, CDR2 SQIVND (reference sequence). The CDR3: CASSVTSGRYEQYF.

The chain's CDR3 is CSARTEIPDTQYF. V and J are TRBV20-1 and TRBJ2-3; lacking DNA, the TRBD1 call made by TCRdb goes unchecked. This CDR3 spans 13 amino acids. The germline gives CDR1 DFQATT, CDR2 SNEGSKA (reference sequence).

The V and J genes are TRBV12-3 or TRBV12-4 and TRBJ2-2; the D call of TRBD1 rests on TCRdb alone, since no DNA is present to check it. The CDR3 loop spans 18 amino acids. The CDR3 spells CASSSTRGANNPTGELFF.

V usage is TRBV24-1 and J usage is TRBJ2-5; the D call of TRBD2 rests on TCRdb alone, since no DNA is present to check it. Per the germline V gene, CDR1 is KGHDR and CDR2 is SFDVKD. The CDR3 has 15 residues. The chain's CDR3 is CATSDQGPTGETQYF.

The chain links TRBV5-1 to TRBJ1-5. The CDR3 has 18 residues. Germline V gene lookup returns CDR1 SGHRS and CDR2 YFSETQ. The chain's CDR3 is CASSLLPIGAGSNQPQHF.

The CDR3 sequence is CASSQPSATGELFF. The rearrangement links TRBV4-3 to TRBJ2-2. Germline V CDR1 and CDR2: LGHNA, YSLEER. The CDR3 totals 14 residues.

The chain couples TRBV30 to TRBJ1-6; TCRdb reports TRBD1, a call that lacks DNA to check it against. Per germline, CDR1 GTSNPN and CDR2 SVGIG (reference sequence). The CDR3 extends over 15 amino acids. CDR3 sequence: CALTSTEGPNSPLHF.

The genes are TRBV29-1 and TRBJ2-7; TCRdb's D call, TRBD2, is unchecked because there is no DNA. The CDR3 extends over 13 amino acids. Germline V gives CDR1 SQVTM, CDR2 ANQGSEA. The CDR3 here is CSVVVTSNYEQYF.

The rearrangement joins TRBV18 to TRBJ2-2. The CDR3 length is 13 residues. The germline gives CDR1 KGHSH, CDR2 LQKENI. This CDR3 reads CASSPQVTGELFF.

V usage is TRBV27 and J usage is TRBJ2-2. The CDR3 is made up of 14 amino acids. CDR1 is MNHEY, CDR2 SMNVEV, per germline (reference sequence). This chain's CDR3 is CASSFMSNTGELFF.

The chain recombines TRBV11-2 with TRBJ2-2; TCRdb's D gene call, TRBD1, goes unchecked for lack of DNA. Germline CDR1 and CDR2: SGHAT and FQNNGV. CDR3 length equals 19 residues. The CDR3 loop reads CASSSQSVRGFISIGELFF.

The V and J genes are TRBV15 and TRBJ2-3. Germline V gene lookup returns CDR1 LNHNV and CDR2 YYDKDF (reference sequence). There are 15 residues in the CDR3. This CDR3 is CATSIDRGYTDTQYF.

The rearrangement uses TRBV2 and TRBJ2-6; TCRdb calls TRBD1, which cannot be checked without DNA. The germline gives CDR1 SNHLY, CDR2 FYNNEI. This CDR3 has 17 amino acids. CDR3: CASTQGARSMGANVLTF. Using reference TRBV2 and TRBJ2-6 for the parts outside the CDR3, the full variable domain is EPEVTQTPSHQVTQMGQEVILRCVPISNHLYFYWYRQILGQKVEFLVSFYNNEISEKSEIFDDQFSVERPDGSNFTLKIRSTKLEDSAMYFCASTQGARSMGANVLTFGAGSRLTVL.

This chain links TRBV12-3 or TRBV12-4 with TRBJ1-5. The CDR3 has 15 residues. The CDR3 spells CASSSKGVGNQPQHF.

The chain combines TRBV6-5 with TRBJ1-4. Per the germline V gene, CDR1 is MNHEY and CDR2 is SVGAGI. This CDR3 region has 15 residues. CDR3 residues: CASSYDRRVIEKLFF.

The chain combines TRBV5-1 with TRBJ2-4. The CDR3 contains 15 residues. Germline loops: CDR1 SGHRS, CDR2 YFSETQ. The CDR3 loop reads CASSWGTGAKNIQYF.

This rearrangement joins TRBV5-6 to TRBJ1-1; TCRdb outputs TRBD1, but without DNA this stays unchecked. The CDR3 has 14 residues. The germline CDR1 and CDR2 sequences are SGHDT and YYEEEE. The CDR3 here is CASTPGQGATEAFF.

The rearrangement links TRBV29-1 to TRBJ2-3; TCRdb's assignment of TRBD2 cannot be checked, as there is no DNA. The germline gives CDR1 SQVTM, CDR2 ANQGSEA. CDR3 length: 17 amino acids. The CDR3 protein is CSVEGLALAGTTDTQYF.

V usage is TRBV20-1 and J usage is TRBJ2-7; TCRdb's D call of TRBD1 is untestable without DNA. Germline V CDR1 and CDR2: DFQATT, SNEGSKA (reference sequence). CDR3 size: 15 residues. CDR3 loop: CSVSALEGGFYEQYF.

The chain uses TRBV7-2 and TRBJ2-1; TCRdb's D call, TRBD1, is unchecked because there is no DNA. This CDR3 contains 12 residues. The germline V gene has CDR1 SGHTA and CDR2 FQGNSA. CDR3 residues: CASSFRQGEQFF.

V is TRBV20-1 and J is TRBJ2-3; without DNA, the TCRdb call of TRBD1 cannot be checked. Germline V gene data show CDR1 as DFQATT and CDR2 as SNEGSKA (reference sequence). The CDR3 runs 14 residues. This CDR3 is CRGVGAIYTDTQYF.